This entry concerns a single T cell receptor beta chain. Its antigen is still unknown. This clone may be a read error of a much larger clone one base away. The CDR3 covers 14 residues. CDR1 is KGHDR, CDR2 SFDVKD, per germline. The sample belongs to a study of regulatory T cells in long-lasting Graves disease. Assembly of TCR beta libraries relied on iRepertoire HTBI primers together with Arm-PCR of CDR3 regions. TCRdb fed the multiplex PCR reads into MiXCR, producing one record per CDR3 protein. Of approximately 460,000 distinct CDR3 sequences listed, about a sixth are singletons. General study points: Reduced TCR diversity was observed in persistent Graves' patients versus newly diagnosed patients.

Indicated time point: newly diagnosed GD, antithyroid drugs for less than 3 months. TCR sequences were obtained from RNA taken from PBMCs. This same sample was also taken into another study, of T cells in Graves' hyperthyroidism and ophthalmopathy. This second study says: First-round RT-PCR of the TCR CDR3 relied on the HTBI primer set. The model made its ophthalmopathy prediction, and onset followed a median about 6 months later.

Source: peripheral blood mononuclear cells (PBMCs), taken at new diagnosis, from a patient treated with antithyroid drugs. This clonotype was sampled from a woman aged 25-40 years with Graves disease. The chain recombines TRBV24-1 with TRBJ1-5; D remains unclear. The CDR3 bases are TGTGCCACCAGTGGGAACTATAGCAATCAGCCCCGGCATTTT. Translated: CATSGNYSNQPRHF.